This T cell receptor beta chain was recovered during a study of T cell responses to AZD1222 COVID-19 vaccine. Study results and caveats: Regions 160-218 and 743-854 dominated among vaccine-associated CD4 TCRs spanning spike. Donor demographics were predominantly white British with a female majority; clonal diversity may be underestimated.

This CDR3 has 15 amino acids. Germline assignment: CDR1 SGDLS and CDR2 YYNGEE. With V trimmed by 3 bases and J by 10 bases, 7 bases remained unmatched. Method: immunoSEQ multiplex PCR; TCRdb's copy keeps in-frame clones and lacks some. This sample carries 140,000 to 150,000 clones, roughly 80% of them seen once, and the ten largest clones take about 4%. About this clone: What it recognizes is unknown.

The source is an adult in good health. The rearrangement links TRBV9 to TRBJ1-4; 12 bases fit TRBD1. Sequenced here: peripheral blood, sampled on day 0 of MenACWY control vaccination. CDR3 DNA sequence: TGTGCCAGCAGCGCCGCCGGGACAGGGGGCAGAAAACTGTTTTTT. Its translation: CASSAAGTGGRKLFF.